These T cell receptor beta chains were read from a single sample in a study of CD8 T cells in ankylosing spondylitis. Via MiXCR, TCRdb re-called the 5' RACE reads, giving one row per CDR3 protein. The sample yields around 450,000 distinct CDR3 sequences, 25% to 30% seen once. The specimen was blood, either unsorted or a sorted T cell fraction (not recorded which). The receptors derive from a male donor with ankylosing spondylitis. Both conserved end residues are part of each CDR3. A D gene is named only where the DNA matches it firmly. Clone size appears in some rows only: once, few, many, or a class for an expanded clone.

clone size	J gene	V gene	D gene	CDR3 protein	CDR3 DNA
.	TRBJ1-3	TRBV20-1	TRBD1	CSALDRANTIYF	TGCAGTGCTCTCGACAGGGCGAACACCATATATTTT
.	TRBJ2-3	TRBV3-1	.	CASSQEVSKRWTDTQYF	TGTGCCAGCAGCCAAGAAGTTAGCAAGAGGTGGACAGATACGCAGTATTTT
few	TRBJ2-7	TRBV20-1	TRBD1	CSAADRGLGTYEQYF	TGCAGTGCAGCAGACAGGGGGCTTGGGACCTACGAGCAGTACTTC
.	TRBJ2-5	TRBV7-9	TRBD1	CASSPWTGPETQYF	TGTGCCAGCAGCCCCTGGACAGGGCCGGAGACCCAGTACTTC
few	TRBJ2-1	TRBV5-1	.	CASAYLPGEQFF	TGCGCCAGCGCTTATTTACCGGGGGAGCAGTTCTTC
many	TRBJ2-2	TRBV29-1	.	CSVERQENTGELFF	TGCAGCGTTGAGAGACAGGAGAACACCGGGGAGCTGTTTTTT
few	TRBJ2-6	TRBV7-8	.	CASSFYYGDSGANVLTF	TGTGCCAGCAGCTTTTATTACGGCGACTCTGGGGCCAACGTCCTGACTTTC
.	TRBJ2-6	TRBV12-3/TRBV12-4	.	CASFRSGANVLTF	TGTGCCAGTTTTCGCTCTGGGGCCAACGTCCTGACTTTC
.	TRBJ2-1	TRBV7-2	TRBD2	CASSPRTSSYNEQFF	TGTGCCAGCAGTCCTAGGACTAGTTCCTACAATGAGCAGTTCTTC
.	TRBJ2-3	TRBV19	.	CASSILLTDTQYF	TGTGCCAGTAGTATCCTCCTCACAGATACGCAGTATTTT
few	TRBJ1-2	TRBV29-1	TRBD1	CSVEPGQSYGYTF	TGCAGCGTTGAACCGGGACAGAGCTATGGCTACACCTTC
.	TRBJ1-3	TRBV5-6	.	CASSPTAGSGNTIYF	TGTGCCAGCAGCCCTACTGCGGGCTCTGGAAACACCATATATTTT
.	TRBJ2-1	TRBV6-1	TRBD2	CASRTGTSGLRNEQFF	TGTGCCAGCCGGACCGGGACTAGCGGGCTGAGGAATGAGCAGTTCTTC
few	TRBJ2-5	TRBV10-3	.	CAISGDNLETQYF	TGTGCCATCAGTGGGGACAACTTGGAGACCCAGTACTTC
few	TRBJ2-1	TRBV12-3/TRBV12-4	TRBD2	CASRRLADSYNEQFF	TGTGCCAGCCGAAGACTAGCGGATTCCTACAATGAGCAGTTCTTC
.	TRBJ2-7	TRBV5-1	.	CASSQGLRSNYEQYF	TGCGCCAGCAGCCAGGGACTCCGGTCGAACTACGAGCAGTACTTC
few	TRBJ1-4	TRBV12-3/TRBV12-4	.	CASSIDLREKLFF	TGTGCCAGCAGCATCGACCTGAGGGAAAAACTGTTTTTT
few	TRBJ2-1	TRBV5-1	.	CASSLAGASFYNEQFF	TGCGCCAGCAGCTTGGCCGGGGCAAGCTTCTACAATGAGCAGTTCTTC
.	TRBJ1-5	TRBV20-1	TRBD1	CSARPGGDQPQHF	TGCAGTGCTAGACCAGGGGGGGACCAGCCCCAGCATTTT
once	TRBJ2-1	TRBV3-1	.	CASSQGTVGNEQFF	TGTGCCAGCAGCCAAGGCACGGTTGGCAATGAGCAGTTCTTC
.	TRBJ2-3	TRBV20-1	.	CSAKLASTDTQYF	TGCAGTGCCAAACTAGCCAGCACAGATACGCAGTATTTT
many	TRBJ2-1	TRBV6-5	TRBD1	CASSYSMGQGINEQFF	TGTGCCAGCAGTTACTCGATGGGACAGGGGATCAATGAGCAGTTCTTC
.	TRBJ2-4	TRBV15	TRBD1	CATSPRSPGQGLIQYF	TGTGCCACCAGCCCCAGAAGCCCAGGACAGGGTTTAATTCAGTACTTC
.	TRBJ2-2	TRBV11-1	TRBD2	CASSRQVGLAGGPNTGELFF	TGTGCCAGCAGCCGACAGGTCGGACTAGCGGGAGGACCGAACACCGGGGAGCTGTTTTTT
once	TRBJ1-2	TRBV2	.	CASSDGEALGGRYGYTF	TGTGCCAGCAGCGACGGAGAGGCCTTGGGGGGAAGATATGGCTACACCTTC
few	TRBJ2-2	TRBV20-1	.	CSARHGTDNTGELFF	TGCAGTGCTAGACACGGGACTGATAACACCGGGGAGCTGTTTTTT
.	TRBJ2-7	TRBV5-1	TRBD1	CASSLVPGTAYEQYF	TGCGCCAGCAGCTTGGTCCCCGGGACAGCCTACGAGCAGTACTTC
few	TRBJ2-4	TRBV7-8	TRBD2	CASSSTSGIKNIQYF	TGTGCCAGCAGCTCGACTAGCGGGATCAAAAACATTCAGTACTTC
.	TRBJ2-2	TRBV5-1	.	CASSLRSTTNTGELFF	TGCGCCAGCAGCTTGAGATCAACAACGAACACCGGGGAGCTGTTTTTT
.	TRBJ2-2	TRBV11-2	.	CASTLVLVGGELFF	TGTGCCAGCACCCTCGTGTTGGTGGGCGGGGAGCTGTTTTTT
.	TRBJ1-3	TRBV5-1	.	CASSLEGFGNTIYF	TGCGCCAGCAGCTTGGAAGGTTTCGGAAACACCATATATTTT
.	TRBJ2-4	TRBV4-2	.	CASSQDLRGAKNIQYF	TGTGCCAGCAGCCAAGACCTGAGGGGGGCCAAAAACATTCAGTACTTC
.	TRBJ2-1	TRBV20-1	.	CSARAALNEQFF	TGCAGTGCTAGAGCAGCCCTCAATGAGCAGTTCTTC
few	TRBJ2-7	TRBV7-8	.	CASSLVNSYEQYF	TGTGCCAGCAGCTTAGTTAATTCCTACGAGCAGTACTTC
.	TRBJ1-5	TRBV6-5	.	CASSYGGRRKTYSNQPQHF	TGTGCCAGCAGTTACGGCGGCCGGAGGAAAACCTATAGCAATCAGCCCCAGCATTTT
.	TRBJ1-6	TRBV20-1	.	CSVRGLGNSPLHF	TGCAGTGTTAGAGGACTAGGGAATTCACCCCTCCACTTT
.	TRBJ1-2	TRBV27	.	CASSLWGGNGYTF	TGTGCCAGCAGTTTATGGGGGGGCAATGGCTACACCTTC